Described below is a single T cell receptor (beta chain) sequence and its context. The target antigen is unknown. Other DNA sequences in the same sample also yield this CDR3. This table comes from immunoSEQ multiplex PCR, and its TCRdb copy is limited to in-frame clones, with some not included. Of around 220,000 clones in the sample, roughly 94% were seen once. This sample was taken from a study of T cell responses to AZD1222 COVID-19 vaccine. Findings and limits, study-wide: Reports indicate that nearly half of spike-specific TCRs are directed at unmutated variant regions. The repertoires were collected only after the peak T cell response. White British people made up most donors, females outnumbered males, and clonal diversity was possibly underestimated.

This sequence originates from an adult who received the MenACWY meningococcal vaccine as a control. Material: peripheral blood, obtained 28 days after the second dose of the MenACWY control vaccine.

Here the CDR3 reads CASSYGGTEAFF. CDR3 nucleotide sequence: TGTGCCAGCAGTTACGGGGGGACTGAAGCTTTCTTT. The chain joins TRBV6-5 to TRBJ1-1; D possibly corresponds to TRBD1 (5 bases). The CDR3 spans 12 residues. CDR1 is MNHEY and CDR2 is SVGAGI in the germline V gene. The germline V and J ends were trimmed by 2 bases and 5 bases, with 6 bases remaining between them.